This T cell receptor beta chain is drawn from a study of blood T cell repertoires in COVID-19. Some clones are missing from TCRdb's copy, which holds only in-frame ones; the method was immunoSEQ multiplex PCR. The sample includes about 150,000 clones, roughly 80% of them seen just once. Input material: peripheral blood. This clonotype originated in a man aged 80 or over with acute or convalescent COVID-19.

CDR3 sequence: CAISEPQGGYTIYF. CDR3 DNA: TGTGCCATCAGTGAGCCCCAAGGGGGATACACCATATATTTT. The V call is TRBV10-3, the J call TRBJ1-3; TRBD1 is a possible D gene (6 bases). CDR3 length: 14 residues. V was trimmed by 2 bases and J by 8 bases, leaving 13 bases between them. The germline gives CDR1 ENHRY, CDR2 SYGVKD.